The 12 T cell receptor beta chains presented below share a single source sample, sequenced in a study of blood T cell repertoires in COVID-19. Sequencing used immunoSEQ multiplex PCR; TCRdb keeps in-frame clones, though not all of them. The data contain 110,000 to 150,000 clones, around 82% of them seen just once; the ten biggest clones take up 5.5%. Sequences were obtained from PBMCs or T cells enriched from blood (not recorded which). These receptors originate from a man aged 35 to 55 with acute COVID-19.

The chain has TRBV4-3 and TRBJ1-6; D gene unclear. The CDR3 extends over 13 amino acids. The germline gives CDR1 LGHNA, CDR2 YSLEER. Trimming removed 0 bases from V and 9 bases from J, with 6 bases in between. The CDR3 DNA is TGCGCCAGCAGCCAAGACTTCCTTTCACCCCTCCACTTT. Protein product: CASSQDFLSPLHF.

The chain has TRBV27 and TRBJ1-1, with a possible D match to TRBD1 (6 bases). This CDR3 has 16 amino acids. Germline V gene sequence: CDR1 MNHEY, CDR2 SMNVEV (reference sequence). V gave up 4 bases and J gave up 1 base, with 16 bases separating them. CDR3 sequence (DNA): TGTGCCAGCAGTTCCCCCCAGACAGGCGCGAACACTGAAGCTTTCTTT. Translation gives CASSSPQTGANTEAFF.

About this clone itself: Compared with germline, one end of the junction differs, possibly owing to a read error. J is TRBJ2-7 and V is TRBV19, with D unclear. The CDR3 loop spans 8 amino acids. Germline V CDR1 and CDR2: LNHDA, SQIVND (reference sequence). The CDR3 DNA reads TGTGCCAGTAGTCCCTTGTGTTTC. This codes for CASSPLCF.

CDR3 in amino acids: CASSSSTGGFTEAFF. The CDR3 nucleotides are TGCGCCAGCAGCTCCTCAACAGGGGGCTTTACTGAAGCTTTCTTT. V usage is TRBV5-1 and J usage is TRBJ1-1; 9 nucleotides agree with TRBD1. CDR1 SGHRS and CDR2 YFSETQ come from the germline V gene. CDR3 length equals 15 residues. The V gene end was trimmed by 3 bases and the J gene end by 5 bases; junction bases not matched to a gene: 8.

This clone was counted once. The chain has TRBV15 and TRBJ2-5, with TRBD2 matching 7 bases. Unmatched junction bases numbered 5, after V lost 4 bases and J lost 9 bases. CDR1 LNHNV and CDR2 YYDKDF come from the germline V gene (reference sequence). The CDR3 loop spans 12 amino acids. CDR3 nucleotides: TGTGCCACCAGCATCCTGGGGGGGTCCCAGTACTTC. Encoded protein: CATSILGGSQYF.

The V call is TRBV5-1, the J call TRBJ2-3, with 11 bases fitting TRBD1. This CDR3 spans 16 amino acids. V was pared by 2 bases and J by 3 bases, with 5 bases of the junction left unmatched. Germline V gene sequence: CDR1 SGHRS, CDR2 YFSETQ. For the CDR3, the DNA is TGCGCCAGCAGCTTACCGGGACAGGGGGGAACAGATACGCAGTATTTT. It codes for CASSLPGQGGTDTQYF.

Here the CDR3 reads CASSLNRGRTEAFF. The CDR3 DNA reads as TGTGCCAGCAGCTTGAACAGGGGACGCACTGAAGCTTTCTTT. The chain has TRBV5-6 and TRBJ1-1; the match to TRBD1 covers 7 bases. Germline values: CDR1 SGHDT, CDR2 YYEEEE. V lost 1 base and J lost 4; bases outside the gene matches: 4. The CDR3 loop spans 14 amino acids.

The chain recombines TRBV30 with TRBJ2-1, with 8 nucleotides matching TRBD2. Per the germline V gene, CDR1 is GTSNPN and CDR2 is SVGIG (reference sequence). V was pared by 5 bases and J by 4 bases, with 7 bases of the junction left unmatched. CDR3 length: 14 residues. In DNA form, the CDR3 reads TGTGCCTGGGGTTGGAAGCGGGGGTACAATGAGCAGTTCTTC. Translated, it gives CAWGWKRGYNEQFF. The whole variable domain, remainder taken from reference TRBV30 and TRBJ2-1, is SQTIHQWPATLVQPVGSPLSLECTVEGTSNPNLYWYRQAAGRGLQLLFYSVGIGQISSEVPQNLSASRPQDRQFILSSKKLLLSDSGFYLCAWGWKRGYNEQFFGPGTRLTVL.

The chain couples TRBV4-3 to TRBJ2-6; 8 bases map to TRBD1. Germline assignment: CDR1 LGHNA and CDR2 YSLEER. The length of the CDR3 is 16 residues. V dropped 1 base and J dropped 10; count of bases not matched to a gene: 9. CDR3 coding DNA: TGCGCCAGCAGCCAAGCAAGGTTACAGGGGGGAAACGTCCTGACTTTC. Amino acids: CASSQARLQGGNVLTF.

The CDR3 DNA is TGTGCCACCAGCGAAGGGGCCAGGACGTATCAGCCCCAGCATTTT. This encodes CATSEGARTYQPQHF. The chain recombines TRBV15 with TRBJ1-5; D possibly corresponds to TRBD1 (5 bases). V was pared by 5 bases and J by 5 bases, with 16 bases between. CDR1 is LNHNV and CDR2 is YYDKDF in the germline V gene (reference sequence). This CDR3 spans 15 amino acids.

This clone was seen a few times. This chain links TRBV14 with TRBJ1-5; TRBD1 aligns across 9 bases. V was pared by 4 bases and J by 6 bases, with 10 bases of the junction left unmatched. Per germline, CDR1 SGHDN and CDR2 FVKESK. The CDR3 is made up of 16 amino acids. Here the CDR3 DNA reads TGTGCCAGCAGCCGGACAGGGGAGCCGGGGAGTCAGCCCCAGCATTTT. It translates to CASSRTGEPGSQPQHF.

The chain is built from TRBV5-1 and TRBJ2-3; D is perhaps TRBD2 (6 bases). The CDR3 is 14 amino acids. Germline CDR1 and CDR2: SGHRS and YFSETQ. The V end was cut by 3 bases, the J end by 1 base, with 9 bases between. CDR3 nucleotide sequence: TGCGCCAGCAGCTCTGGGGAGGGCACAGATACGCAGTATTTT. This codes for CASSSGEGTDTQYF.